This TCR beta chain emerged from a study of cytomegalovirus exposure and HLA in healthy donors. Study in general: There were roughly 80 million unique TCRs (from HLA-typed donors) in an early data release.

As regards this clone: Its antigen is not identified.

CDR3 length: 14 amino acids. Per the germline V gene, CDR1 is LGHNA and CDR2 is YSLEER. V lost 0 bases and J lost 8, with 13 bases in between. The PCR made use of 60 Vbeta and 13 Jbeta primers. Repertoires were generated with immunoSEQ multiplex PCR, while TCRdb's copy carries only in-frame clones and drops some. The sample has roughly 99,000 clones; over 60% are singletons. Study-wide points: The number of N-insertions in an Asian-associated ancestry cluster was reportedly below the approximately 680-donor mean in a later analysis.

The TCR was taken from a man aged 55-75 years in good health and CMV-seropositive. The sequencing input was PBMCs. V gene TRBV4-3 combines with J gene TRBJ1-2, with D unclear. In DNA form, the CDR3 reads TGCGCCAGCAGCCAAGACAGGTTTGGGCCAGGCTACACCTTC. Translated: CASSQDRFGPGYTF.